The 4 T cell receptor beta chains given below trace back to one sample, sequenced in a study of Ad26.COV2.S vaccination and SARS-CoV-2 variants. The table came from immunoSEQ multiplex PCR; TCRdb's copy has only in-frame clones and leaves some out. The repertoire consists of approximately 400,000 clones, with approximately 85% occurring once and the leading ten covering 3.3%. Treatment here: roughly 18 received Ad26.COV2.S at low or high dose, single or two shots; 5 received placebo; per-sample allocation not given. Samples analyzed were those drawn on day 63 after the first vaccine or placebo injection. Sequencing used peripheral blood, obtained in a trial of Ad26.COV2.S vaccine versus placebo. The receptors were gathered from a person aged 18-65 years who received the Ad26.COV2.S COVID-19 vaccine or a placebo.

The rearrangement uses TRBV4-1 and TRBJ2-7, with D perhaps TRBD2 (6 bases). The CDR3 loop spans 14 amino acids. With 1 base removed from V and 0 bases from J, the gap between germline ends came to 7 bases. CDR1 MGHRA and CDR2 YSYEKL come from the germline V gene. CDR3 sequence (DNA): TGCGCCAGCAGCCAAGTCGGGGGCTCCTACGAGCAGTACTTC. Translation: CASSQVGGSYEQYF.

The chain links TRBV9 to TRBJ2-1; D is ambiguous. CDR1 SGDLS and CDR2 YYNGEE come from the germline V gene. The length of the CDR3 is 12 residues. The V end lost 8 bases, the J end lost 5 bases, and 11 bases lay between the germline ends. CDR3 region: CASGQADNEQFF. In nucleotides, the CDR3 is TGTGCCAGTGGGCAGGCGGACAATGAGCAGTTCTTC.

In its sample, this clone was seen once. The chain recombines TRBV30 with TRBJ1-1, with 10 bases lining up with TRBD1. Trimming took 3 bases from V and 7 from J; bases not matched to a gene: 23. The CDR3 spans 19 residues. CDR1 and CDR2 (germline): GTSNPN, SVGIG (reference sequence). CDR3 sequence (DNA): TGTGCCTGGAGAATCCCTCGTAAACCGGGACAGGGGAGAAATTATGAAGCTTTCTTT. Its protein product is CAWRIPRKPGQGRNYEAFF.

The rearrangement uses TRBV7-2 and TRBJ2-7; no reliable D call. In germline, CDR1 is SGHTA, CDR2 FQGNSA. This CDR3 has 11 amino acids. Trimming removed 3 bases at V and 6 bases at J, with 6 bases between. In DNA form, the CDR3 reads TGTGCCAGCAGCTTTCTGATCGAGCAGTACTTC. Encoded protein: CASSFLIEQYF.